This TCR beta chain comes out of a study of blood T cell repertoires in COVID-19 (dated by TCRdb to about 2020). In terms of the full investigation: Samples covering the acute and convalescent phases of COVID-19 were provided by collaborators in the United States, Italy and Spain. The samples were drawn from the first 160 participants of the ongoing ImmuneRACE study and from 950 to 1,500 subjects provided by 6 global collaborators. The sample metadata nearly always contained a de-identified subject ID, COVID-19 status, age in years and sex. The prospective study material was composed of cDNA or gDNA derived from T cells, B-cell-depleted T cells, or PBMCs. Where available, HLA class I and class II types were taken from metadata supplied by the sample provider and were not determined by assay-based typing. Subjects who had been exposed to COVID-19, were actively infected with it, or had recovered from it provided the deeply sampled blood TCRbeta repertoires that made up the dataset. A freely available public database, intended as a resource for researchers studying the immune response to SARS-CoV-2, is where the repertoires were released. Paper-wide results and their limitations: The quantity of clinical and demographic metadata differed by source and by participant and was supplied without curation.

From the germline V gene, CDR1 is SGHRS and CDR2 is YFSETQ. Taken from cysteine to phenylalanine, the CDR3 has 15 residues. The sequence is cut down to CDR3 DNA, 45 bases in frame from base 1. V is cut by 4 bases and J by 1 base, and the space between the germline ends is 14 bases. A word on this clone: The antigen it binds to is not known. Base quality data are lacking; no much larger clone is found one base away.

TCRbeta CDR3 regions were amplified from genomic DNA by means of the immunoSEQ Assay, a bias-controlled multiplex PCR. The paper's processing steps were these. The number of nucleated cells in each sample was estimated by amplification of reference gene primers within the assay. To quantify the absolute abundance of each unique TCRbeta CDR3 rearrangement, sequence reads were collapsed and filtered. For each sample, productive Simpson clonality was calculated as the square root of Simpson's diversity index across productive rearrangements. Here the immuneACCESS table is served through TCRdb, limited to in-frame sequences with V and J called. Missing clones are a known gap in these copies; in checked studies unresolved V genes cover under half, and the rest lacks a known reason. V and J calls and clone size follow that table, whereas D and trimming were derived from the DNA. The sample data list about 190,000 clones, and roughly 83% of these were observed just once. About 3.5% of the sample lies in the top ten.

Participants in the prospective study were aged about 18 to 89 years, lived in some 24 United States geographic areas, and enrolled through a virtual design. Cohort assignment in the prospective study relied on participant-reported clinical history from a screening survey and a study questionnaire. Recovered participants in ImmuneRACE Cohort 3 were defined as having two consecutive negative NP/OP PCR tests, clearance from a healthcare professional, or resolution of symptoms. Mobile phlebotomists in the prospective study collected whole blood, serum and a nasopharyngeal or oropharyngeal swab from every participant. Over a roughly 2-month period, participants in the prospective study had the option of providing additional blood draws and questionnaires. Blood samples from the prospective study were shipped frozen or at room temperature prior to DNA extraction.

The TCR sequence derives from a woman in her 30s who had recovered from COVID-19. The chain is encoded by TRBV5-1 joined to TRBJ2-5; matching of 6 bases hints at TRBD1 as the D gene. The sample consisted of PBMCs or T cells enriched from blood (not recorded which). CDR3 sequence: CASSPGTHSQETQYF. In nucleotides, the sequence is TGCGCCAGCAGCCCCGGGACACACTCCCAAGAGACCCAGTACTTC.